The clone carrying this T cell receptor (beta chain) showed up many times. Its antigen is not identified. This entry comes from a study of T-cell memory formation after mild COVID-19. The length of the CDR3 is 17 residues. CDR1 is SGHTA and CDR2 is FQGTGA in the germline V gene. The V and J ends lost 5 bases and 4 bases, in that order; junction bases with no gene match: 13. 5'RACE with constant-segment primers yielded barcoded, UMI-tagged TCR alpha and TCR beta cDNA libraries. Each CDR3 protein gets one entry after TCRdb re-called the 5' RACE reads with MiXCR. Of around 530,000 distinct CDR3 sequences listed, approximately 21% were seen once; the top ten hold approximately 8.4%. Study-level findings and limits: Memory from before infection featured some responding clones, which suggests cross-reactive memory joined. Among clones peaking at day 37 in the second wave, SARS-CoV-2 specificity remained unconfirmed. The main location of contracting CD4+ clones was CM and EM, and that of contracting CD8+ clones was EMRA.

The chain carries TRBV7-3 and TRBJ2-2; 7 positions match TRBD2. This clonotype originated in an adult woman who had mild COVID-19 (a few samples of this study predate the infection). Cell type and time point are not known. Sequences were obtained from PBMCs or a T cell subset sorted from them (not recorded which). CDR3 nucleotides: TGTGCCAGCAGCCCCGGGGCGGGGGTGGAGACCACCGGGGAGCTGTTTTTT. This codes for CASSPGAGVETTGELFF.